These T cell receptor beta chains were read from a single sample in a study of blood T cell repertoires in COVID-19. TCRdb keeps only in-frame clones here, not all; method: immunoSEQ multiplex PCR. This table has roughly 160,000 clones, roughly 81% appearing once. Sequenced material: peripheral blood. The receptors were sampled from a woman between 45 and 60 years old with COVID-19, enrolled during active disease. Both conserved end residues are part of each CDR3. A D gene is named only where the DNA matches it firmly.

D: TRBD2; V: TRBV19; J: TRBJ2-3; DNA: TGTGCCAGTAGTATCCTAGCGGGGACGGGCACAGATACGCAGTATTTT; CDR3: CASSILAGTGTDTQYF
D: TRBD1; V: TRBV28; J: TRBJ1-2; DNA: TGTGCCAGCAGGAGGGACAGCGACTATGGCTACACCTTC; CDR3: CASRRDSDYGYTF
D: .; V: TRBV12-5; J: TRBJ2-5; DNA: TGTGCTAGTGGTTTGCGAGAGACCCAGTACTTC; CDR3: CASGLRETQYF
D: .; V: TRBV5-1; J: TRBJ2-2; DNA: TGCGCCAGCAACCGGGACAACGCGAACACCGGGGAGCTGTTTTTT; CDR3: CASNRDNANTGELFF
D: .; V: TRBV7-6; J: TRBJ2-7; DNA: TGTGCCAGCAGCTCCAATTACGAGCAGTACTTC; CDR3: CASSSNYEQYF
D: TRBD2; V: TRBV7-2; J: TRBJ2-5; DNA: TGTGCCAGCAGCTTATATTCGGGGGGGCTACAAGAGACCCAGTACTTC; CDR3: CASSLYSGGLQETQYF
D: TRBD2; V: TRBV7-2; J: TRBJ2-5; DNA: TGTGCCAGCAGCTCAGGAGGAGCGGGGAAAGAGACCCAGTACTTC; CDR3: CASSSGGAGKETQYF
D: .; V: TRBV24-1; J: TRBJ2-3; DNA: TGTGCCACCAGTGATTCTGATACGCAGTATTTT; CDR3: CATSDSDTQYF
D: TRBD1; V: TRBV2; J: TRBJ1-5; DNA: TGTGCCAGCAGCGTTTCCGGGACAGCTTACAATCAGCCCCAGCATTTT; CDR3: CASSVSGTAYNQPQHF
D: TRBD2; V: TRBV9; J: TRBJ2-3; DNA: TGTGCCAGCAGCGTATTCGGGGAGGGGTTGGCAGATACGCAGTATTTT; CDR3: CASSVFGEGLADTQYF
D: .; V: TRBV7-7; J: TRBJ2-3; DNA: TGTGCCAGCAGCTGGGGGGGCGGCACAGATACGCAGTATTTT; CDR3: CASSWGGGTDTQYF